One and the same sample provided the 27 T cell receptor beta chains below, sequenced in a study of blood T cell repertoires in COVID-19. TCRdb keeps only in-frame clones here, not all; method: immunoSEQ multiplex PCR. The sample lists 130,000 to 150,000 clones; roughly 87% were seen once. Sequencing was done on a sample of PBMCs or T cells enriched from blood (not recorded which). These receptors originate from a woman aged 35 to 49 who had been exposed to COVID-19.

This clone has only one observation. The chain couples TRBV9 to TRBJ2-5; 10 bases map to TRBD2. J lost 4 bases, V lost 4 bases, and 7 bases had no gene match. The CDR3 runs 15 residues. CDR1 and CDR2 (germline): SGDLS, YYNGEE. CDR3 residues: CASSQAGGPSETQYF. CDR3 coding DNA: TGTGCCAGCAGCCAAGCGGGAGGGCCCTCAGAGACCCAGTACTTC.

The genes are TRBV11-2 and TRBJ2-2, with 9 nucleotides matching TRBD1. The length of the CDR3 is 14 residues. Germline values: CDR1 SGHAT, CDR2 FQNNGV. V was pared by 8 bases and J by 4 bases, with 5 bases of the junction left unmatched. DNA of the CDR3: TGTGCCAGCCATGACAGGGGGGTCACCGGGGAGCTGTTTTTT. It encodes CASHDRGVTGELFF.

This chain connects TRBV2 to TRBJ1-5; 8 nucleotides line up with TRBD1. The trim removed 6 bases at V and 0 bases at J, leaving 7 bases unmatched. The CDR3 spans 16 residues. Germline V gene data show CDR1 as SNHLY and CDR2 as FYNNEI. Here the CDR3 reads CASRRGQGYSNQPQHF. CDR3 coding DNA: TGTGCCAGCAGGAGAGGACAGGGATATAGCAATCAGCCCCAGCATTTT.

The J gene is TRBJ2-7, the V gene TRBV15, with 9 bases lining up with TRBD2. The V and J ends lost 2 bases and 0 bases, in that order; junction bases with no gene match: 2. Germline V gene data show CDR1 as LNHNV and CDR2 as YYDKDF (reference sequence). The CDR3 length is 15 residues. In DNA, the CDR3 is TGTGCCACCAGCAGACTAGCGGGGAGCTCCTACGAGCAGTACTTC. This codes for CATSRLAGSSYEQYF.

This CDR3 is CASSQAPGSSVNSPLHF. In DNA, the CDR3 is TGTGCCAGTAGTCAAGCCCCCGGGTCCTCAGTGAATTCACCCCTCCACTTT. This chain connects TRBV19 to TRBJ1-6; D call uncertain. The CDR3 is made up of 17 amino acids. The germline V gene has CDR1 LNHDA and CDR2 SQIVND (reference sequence). With 5 bases removed from V and 7 bases from J, the gap between germline ends came to 21 bases.

The J gene is TRBJ1-2, the V gene TRBV4-1; TRBD1 aligns across 9 bases. The CDR3 has 16 amino acids. With V trimmed by 3 bases and J by 8 bases, 13 bases remained unmatched. The germline gives CDR1 MGHRA, CDR2 YSYEKL. The chain's CDR3 is CASSHLGQQGAGGYTF. CDR3 bases: TGCGCCAGCAGCCACCTGGGGCAACAGGGGGCTGGCGGCTACACCTTC.

The chain recombines TRBV18 with TRBJ1-1; no clear D. The length of the CDR3 is 13 residues. The germline V gene has CDR1 KGHSH and CDR2 LQKENI. Trimming left V 3 bases short and J 1 base short, with 6 bases between. The CDR3 region has the DNA TGTGCCAGCTCACCTGGGCAGAACACTGAAGCTTTCTTT. Its translation: CASSPGQNTEAFF.

This rearrangement joins TRBV10-3 to TRBJ2-7, with 14 bases aligning to TRBD2. From germline, CDR1 is ENHRY and CDR2 SYGVKD. The CDR3 covers 16 residues. Germline trimming cut 3 bases from V and 3 bases from J; bases unmatched to any gene: 4. DNA for the CDR3: TGTGCCATCAGTGAAAAGACTAGCGGGGGGGACTACGAGCAGTACTTC. Translating gives CAISEKTSGGDYEQYF.

The V gene is TRBV19, the J gene TRBJ1-5; the match to TRBD1 covers 10 bases. V lost 4 bases and J lost 1; bases outside the gene matches: 10. The CDR3 spans 18 residues. The V gene's germline CDR1 is LNHDA and CDR2 SQIVND (reference sequence). CDR3 protein: CASSTRQGAGLSNQPQHF. CDR3 DNA sequence: TGTGCCAGTAGTACGAGACAGGGGGCAGGGTTAAGCAATCAGCCCCAGCATTTT.

The J gene is TRBJ1-5, the V gene TRBV3-1 (or the pseudogene TRBV3-2), with D possibly matching TRBD1 (5 bases). Per germline, CDR1 LGHDT and CDR2 YNNKEL (reference sequence). The V and J ends lost 4 bases and 2 bases respectively, with 15 bases between them. This CDR3 has 16 amino acids. The DNA for the CDR3 is TGTGCCAGCAGCCCGGACACCCCGGCGCGCAATCAGCCCCAGCATTTT. Translation: CASSPDTPARNQPQHF.

The rearrangement joins TRBV7-9 to TRBJ2-5; weak D call: TRBD2 (6 bases). This CDR3 contains 15 residues. Germline CDR1 and CDR2: SEHNR and FQNEAQ (reference sequence). The germline V and J ends were trimmed by 5 bases and 2 bases, with 15 bases remaining between them. The CDR3 sequence: CASSPLSGPQETQYF. The CDR3, as DNA: TGTGCCAGCAGCCCCTTGAGCGGGCCACAAGAGACCCAGTACTTC.

This clone has a handful of counts. The chain couples TRBV4-3 to TRBJ1-1; 8 nucleotides match TRBD1. The CDR3 runs to 17 residues. From germline, CDR1 is LGHNA and CDR2 YSLEER. Trimming at V came to 4 bases and at J to 10 bases, leaving 20 bases not matched to a gene. The CDR3 is CASSLWRAGGVLRGAFF. CDR3 DNA sequence: TGCGCCAGCAGCCTCTGGCGGGCAGGGGGCGTTCTTCGGGGAGCTTTCTTT.

The rearrangement joins TRBV6-2 or TRBV6-3 to TRBJ2-7; 8 nucleotides align to TRBD1. Germline V CDR1 and CDR2: MNHEY, SVGEGT. CDR3 length: 16 amino acids. V was clipped by 5 bases and J by 7 bases; unmatched bases: 16. CDR3 sequence (DNA): TGTGCCAGCAGTACCCACGGACAGGGACGTACTCGAGAGCAGTACTTC. This encodes CASSTHGQGRTREQYF.

The chain joins TRBV9 to TRBJ2-5, with TRBD1 as a possible D gene (6 bases). Germline CDR1 and CDR2: SGDLS and YYNGEE. The CDR3 extends over 14 amino acids. The V end was cut by 0 bases, the J end by 2 bases, with 8 bases between. In DNA form, the CDR3 reads TGTGCCAGCAGCGTAGATCAGGGGCAAGAGACCCAGTACTTC. It codes for CASSVDQGQETQYF.

V gene TRBV24-1 combines with J gene TRBJ1-2; 11 nucleotides agree with TRBD1. With 3 bases clipped from V and 6 bases from J, the junction kept 5 bases outside the gene matches. This CDR3 spans 15 amino acids. In germline, CDR1 is KGHDR, CDR2 SFDVKD. The CDR3 loop is CATSDPGQGVNGYTF. As DNA, the CDR3 is TGTGCCACCAGTGATCCGGGACAGGGGGTAAATGGCTACACCTTC.

The rearrangement joins TRBV7-9 to TRBJ2-7; 7 bases agree with TRBD1. The CDR3 covers 15 residues. Germline lookup yields CDR1 SEHNR and CDR2 FQNEAQ (reference sequence). Trimming at V came to 5 bases and at J to 6 bases, leaving 13 bases not matched to a gene. This chain's CDR3 is CASSPTTGMKGEQYF. CDR3 nucleotide sequence: TGTGCCAGCAGCCCCACGACAGGGATGAAAGGCGAGCAGTACTTC.

A single count supports this clone. The chain employs TRBV5-1 and TRBJ1-1, with a tentative D call TRBD1 (5 bases). Germline CDR1 is SGHRS and CDR2 is YFSETQ. CDR3 length: 14 amino acids. V was shortened by 2 bases and J by 1 base, with 9 bases between the two germline ends. The CDR3 coding sequence is TGCGCCAGCAGCTTCCCGGACAAGAACACTGAAGCTTTCTTT. It is translated as CASSFPDKNTEAFF.

V and J are TRBV27 and TRBJ1-2; D uncertain. This CDR3 has 15 amino acids. V lost 6 bases, J lost 4 bases, and 18 bases lay in between. CDR1 and CDR2 (germline): MNHEY, SMNVEV (reference sequence). DNA of the CDR3: TGTGCCAGCAGCCGCGAGGGCCTCCGCACCTATGGCTACACCTTC. Translating it yields CASSREGLRTYGYTF.

This clone was recorded many times. The chain joins TRBV11-2 to TRBJ1-2; a weak D match, TRBD1 (5 bases). In germline, CDR1 is SGHAT, CDR2 FQNNGV. Trimming removed 5 bases from V and 3 bases from J, with 13 bases in between. The CDR3 contains 14 residues. CDR3 sequence reads: CASSDPQEYYGYTF. CDR3 nucleotides: TGTGCCAGCAGCGATCCACAGGAGTACTATGGCTACACCTTC.

The V call is TRBV6-5, the J call TRBJ2-7, with 9 positions matching TRBD1. The ends lost 2 bases at V and 5 bases at J; junction bases unmatched: 7. CDR3 length equals 15 residues. Germline CDR1 reads MNHEY; CDR2 reads SVGAGI. This CDR3 is CASSYRTGEIHEQYF. DNA for the CDR3: TGTGCCAGCAGTTACAGGACAGGGGAGATCCACGAGCAGTACTTC.

This rearrangement joins TRBV3-1 (or the pseudogene TRBV3-2) to TRBJ1-2, with 10 positions matching TRBD1. The CDR3 is made up of 14 amino acids. The J segment lost 6 bases and the V segment lost 4 bases, leaving 5 bases of the junction unmatched. Germline CDR1 LGHDT, CDR2 YNNKEL (reference sequence). The CDR3 nucleotides read TGTGCCAGCAGCCGCGACAGGGGGCTAAATGGCTACACCTTC. Residues: CASSRDRGLNGYTF.

The chain has TRBV5-1 and TRBJ2-2, with 9 bases aligning to TRBD1. The V gene's germline CDR1 is SGHRS and CDR2 YFSETQ. This CDR3 is 16 amino acids long. J was trimmed by 4 bases and V by 2 bases; bases with no gene match: 6. The CDR3 spells CASSLSQGARTGELFF. CDR3 nucleotide sequence: TGCGCCAGCAGCTTATCACAGGGGGCGCGCACCGGGGAGCTGTTTTTT.

The genes are TRBV6-8 and TRBJ1-5; D remains ambiguous. The CDR3 contains 16 residues. Trimming stripped 5 bases from V and 2 bases from J, with 16 bases between. Germline loops: CDR1 MNHGY, CDR2 SAAAGT. The DNA of the CDR3 is TGTGCCAGCAGTCGGAACCCTAGGGAGGGCAATCAGCCCCAGCATTTT. Translating it yields CASSRNPREGNQPQHF.

DNA for the CDR3: TGTGCCAGCAGCTCTTATACTAGCGGGATGGAGACCCAGTACTTC. Translating it yields CASSSYTSGMETQYF. This chain connects TRBV7-7 to TRBJ2-5; TRBD2 aligns across 10 bases. Germline trimming cut 4 bases from V and 5 bases from J; bases unmatched to any gene: 7. Germline-derived CDR1 and CDR2 are SSHAT and FNYEAQ (reference sequence). CDR3 size: 15 residues.

V is TRBV20-1 and J is TRBJ1-1; 8 nucleotides align to TRBD1. The CDR3 consists of 16 residues. Germline V gene data show CDR1 as DFQATT and CDR2 as SNEGSKA (reference sequence). The V segment lost 6 bases and the J segment 5 bases; nucleotides outside the gene matches: 17. The CDR3 region is CSASSGGQRSRTEAFF. CDR3 sequence (DNA): TGCAGTGCCAGTTCAGGGGGCCAGCGAAGTAGGACTGAAGCTTTCTTT.

The rearrangement joins TRBV5-1 to TRBJ1-5, with D tentatively TRBD1 (5 bases). Germline CDR1 reads SGHRS; CDR2 reads YFSETQ. The CDR3 is 13 amino acids. V lost 4 bases to trimming and J lost 10 bases, with 15 bases between them. CDR3 amino acids: CASSAGLGGPQHF. In DNA form, the CDR3 reads TGCGCCAGCAGCGCGGGACTGGGGGGTCCCCAGCATTTT.

This sequence joins TRBV18 and TRBJ2-2; D perhaps matches TRBD2 (6 bases). V gave up 6 bases and J gave up 7 bases, with 15 bases separating them. This CDR3 has 14 residues. The germline V gene has CDR1 KGHSH and CDR2 LQKENI. CDR3 region: CASSQEGPGGELFF. The CDR3 bases are TGTGCCAGCTCGCAGGAGGGGCCTGGCGGGGAGCTGTTTTTT.